One and the same sample provided the 9 T cell receptor beta chains below, sequenced in a study of blood T cell repertoires in COVID-19. Profiled with immunoSEQ multiplex PCR; TCRdb holds only in-frame clones, not every one. The data hold approximately 210,000 clones, with about 90% observed a single time. The specimen was peripheral blood. Receptors originate from a man aged 35 to 55 with active or convalescent COVID-19.

J is TRBJ2-3 and V is TRBV7-9, with 7 bases aligning to TRBD2. The length of the CDR3 is 17 residues. Losses at the gene ends were 2 bases for V and 3 bases for J; bases not matched to a gene: 11. The germline gives CDR1 SEHNR, CDR2 FQNEAQ (reference sequence). CDR3 sequence reads: CASSLRSAGAPTDTQYF. The CDR3 DNA reads TGTGCCAGCAGCTTACGGTCGGCGGGAGCTCCTACAGATACGCAGTATTTT.

The gene calls are TRBV2 and TRBJ1-4; 9 nucleotides align to TRBD1. Germline CDR1 and CDR2: SNHLY and FYNNEI. V was clipped by 3 bases and J by 4 bases; unmatched bases: 0. This CDR3 spans 14 amino acids. The CDR3 DNA reads as TGTGCCAGCAGTGAGGGACAGGGTAATGAAAAACTGTTTTTT. This gives the protein CASSEGQGNEKLFF.

The table lists this clone with a count of one. The chain recombines TRBV6-5 with TRBJ1-2; D unresolved. V dropped 6 bases and J dropped 3 bases, with 17 bases sitting between them. The length of the CDR3 is 15 residues. The germline V gene encodes CDR1 MNHEY and CDR2 SVGAGI. The CDR3 coding sequence is TGTGCCAGCAGGCTTCAGAGGGAAAGGGACTATGGCTACACCTTC. The encoded protein is CASRLQRERDYGYTF.

The CDR3: CAWGGTSGNSYNEQFF. The CDR3 region has the DNA TGTGCCTGGGGGGGGACTAGCGGGAACTCCTACAATGAGCAGTTCTTC. The chain employs TRBV30 and TRBJ2-1; 13 nucleotides line up with TRBD2. J lost 0 bases, V lost 5 bases, and 4 bases had no gene match. The CDR3 contains 16 residues. Looked up from germline, CDR1 is GTSNPN and CDR2 is SVGIG (reference sequence).

This sequence joins TRBV27 and TRBJ1-1; a possible D gene is TRBD1 (5 bases). Germline CDR1 MNHEY, CDR2 SMNVEV (reference sequence). This CDR3 spans 14 amino acids. Trimming took 1 base from V and 7 from J, leaving 13 bases between them. CDR3 nucleotide sequence: TGTGCCAGCAGTTTATATCAGGGCTTGGATGAAGCTTTCTTT. Amino acids: CASSLYQGLDEAFF.

V usage is TRBV9 and J usage is TRBJ1-1; 7 positions agree with TRBD1. Germline assignment: CDR1 SGDLS and CDR2 YYNGEE. This CDR3 is 16 amino acids long. The junction had 10 bases not matched to a gene; V was cut back by 4 bases and J by 1 base. The CDR3 nucleotides read TGTGCCAGCAGCCCCCGCCCGACAGGGACGAACACTGAAGCTTTCTTT. Translating it yields CASSPRPTGTNTEAFF.

The chain combines TRBV5-1 with TRBJ2-5, with TRBD2 matching 7 bases. Germline CDR1 is SGHRS and CDR2 is YFSETQ. The CDR3 is 15 residues long. V was pared by 4 bases and J by 1 base, with 7 bases of the junction left unmatched. CDR3 residues: CASSPIAGLQETQYF. The CDR3 DNA follows: TGCGCCAGCAGCCCAATAGCGGGCCTCCAAGAGACCCAGTACTTC.

The J gene is TRBJ2-5, the V gene TRBV6-5, with TRBD1 identical over 8 bases. Germline loops: CDR1 MNHEY, CDR2 SVGAGI. CDR3 size: 14 residues. Unmatched junction bases numbered 7, after V lost 4 bases and J lost 6 bases. The CDR3 DNA follows: TGTGCCAGCAGTTCTGACAGGGGTGGGAAGACCCAGTACTTC. This encodes CASSSDRGGKTQYF.

V usage is TRBV12-3 or TRBV12-4 and J usage is TRBJ2-1; D is unresolved. The V end lost 5 bases, the J end lost 5 bases, and 7 bases lay between the germline ends. The CDR3 runs to 12 residues. The chain's CDR3 is CASSLQNNEQFF. DNA of the CDR3: TGTGCCAGCAGTCTTCAGAACAATGAGCAGTTCTTC.